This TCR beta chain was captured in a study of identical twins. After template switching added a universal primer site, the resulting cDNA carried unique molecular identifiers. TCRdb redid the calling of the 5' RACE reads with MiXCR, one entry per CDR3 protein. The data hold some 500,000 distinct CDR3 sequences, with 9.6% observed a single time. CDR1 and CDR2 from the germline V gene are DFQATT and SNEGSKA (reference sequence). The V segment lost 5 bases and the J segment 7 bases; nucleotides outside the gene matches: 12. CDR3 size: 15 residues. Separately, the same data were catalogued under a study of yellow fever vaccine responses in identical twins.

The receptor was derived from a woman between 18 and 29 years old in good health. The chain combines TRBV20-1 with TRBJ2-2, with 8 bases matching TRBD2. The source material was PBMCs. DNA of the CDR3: TGCAGTGCTTGGCATATAGCGGGAAGCGGCGGGGAGCTGTTTTTT. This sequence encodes CSAWHIAGSGGELFF.